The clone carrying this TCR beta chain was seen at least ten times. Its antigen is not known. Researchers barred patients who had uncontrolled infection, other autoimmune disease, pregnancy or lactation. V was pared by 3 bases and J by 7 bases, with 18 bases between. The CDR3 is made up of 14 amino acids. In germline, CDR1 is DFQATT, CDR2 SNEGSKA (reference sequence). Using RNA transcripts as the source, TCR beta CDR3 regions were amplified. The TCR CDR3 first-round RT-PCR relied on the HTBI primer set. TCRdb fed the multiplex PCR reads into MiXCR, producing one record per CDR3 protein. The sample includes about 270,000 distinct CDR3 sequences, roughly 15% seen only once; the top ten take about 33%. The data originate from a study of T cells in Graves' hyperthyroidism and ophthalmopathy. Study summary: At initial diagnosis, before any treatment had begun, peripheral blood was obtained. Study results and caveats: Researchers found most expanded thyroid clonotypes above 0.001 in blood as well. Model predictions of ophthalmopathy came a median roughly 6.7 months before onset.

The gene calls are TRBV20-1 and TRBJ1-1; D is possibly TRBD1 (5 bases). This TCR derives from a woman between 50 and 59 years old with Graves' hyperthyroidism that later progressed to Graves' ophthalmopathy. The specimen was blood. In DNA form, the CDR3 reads TGCAGTGCTAGGCCTAAGCAGGGACGGTATGAAGCTTTCTTT. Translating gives CSARPKQGRYEAFF.